This record covers a single T cell receptor beta chain. The sample comes from a study of cytomegalovirus exposure and HLA in healthy donors. The length of the CDR3 is 13 residues. Germline values: CDR1 SGHDT, CDR2 YYEEEE. Trimming cost V 4 bases and J 5 bases, with 12 bases left between them. Measured with immunoSEQ multiplex PCR; TCRdb has only the in-frame clones, and not every one. This sample has approximately 120,000 clones, with approximately 94% found just once. V is TRBV5-6 and J is TRBJ1-2; perhaps TRBD1 as D (5 bases). The sequencing input was PBMCs. The receptor comes from a young woman in good health and CMV-seronegative. The CDR3 region is CASSLDRVYGYTF. DNA for the CDR3: TGTGCCAGCAGCCTAGACAGAGTTTATGGCTACACCTTC.